Listed below are T cell receptor beta chains from one sample, sequenced in a study of blood T cell repertoires in COVID-19. The repertoire was sequenced with immunoSEQ multiplex PCR; TCRdb's copy has only in-frame clones and lacks some. The data show around 180,000 clones, around 76% seen once. The material sequenced was PBMCs or T cells enriched from blood (not recorded which). These receptors came from a woman in her fifties or sixties with acute COVID-19. Both conserved end residues are part of each CDR3. A D gene is named only where the DNA matches it firmly. The listing skips clone size in some rows; elsewhere it reads once, few, many or a size class.

clone size: .; D gene: TRBD1; V gene: TRBV19; J gene: TRBJ2-1; CDR3 DNA: TGTGCCAGTAGTGCTCGGACAGGGGGGTACAATGAGCAGTTCTTC; CDR3 protein: CASSARTGGYNEQFF
clone size: .; D gene: .; V gene: TRBV28; J gene: TRBJ1-3; CDR3 DNA: TGTGCCAGCAGTTCAATGGACAGCCTCGGAAACACCATATATTTT; CDR3 protein: CASSSMDSLGNTIYF
clone size: .; D gene: .; V gene: TRBV19; J gene: TRBJ1-2; CDR3 DNA: TGTGCCAGTAGTATAGGTTCGCGGCAGGGTTCGAGTGGCTACACCTTC; CDR3 protein: CASSIGSRQGSSGYTF
clone size: .; D gene: TRBD1; V gene: TRBV27; J gene: TRBJ2-3; CDR3 DNA: TGTGCCAGCGGGGACAGGGGGTTCTCAGATACGCAGTATTTT; CDR3 protein: CASGDRGFSDTQYF
clone size: .; D gene: .; V gene: TRBV9; J gene: TRBJ2-2; CDR3 DNA: TGTGCCAGCAGCCCGAGGACTCCCCACACCGGGGAGCTGTTTTTT; CDR3 protein: CASSPRTPHTGELFF
clone size: once; D gene: .; V gene: TRBV6-5; J gene: TRBJ1-1; CDR3 DNA: TGTGCCAGCAGTTACGGATCGGGGGGGATCACTGAAGCTTTCTTT; CDR3 protein: CASSYGSGGITEAFF
clone size: .; D gene: .; V gene: TRBV6-5; J gene: TRBJ2-1; CDR3 DNA: TGTGCCAGCAGCCGGGGATATGAGCAGTTCTTC; CDR3 protein: CASSRGYEQFF
clone size: .; D gene: TRBD2; V gene: TRBV6-4; J gene: TRBJ2-1; CDR3 DNA: TGTGCCAGCAGCGAGCGGGGGCCTAAGTTCTTC; CDR3 protein: CASSERGPKFF
clone size: .; D gene: .; V gene: TRBV5-1; J gene: TRBJ2-3; CDR3 DNA: TGCGCCAGCAGCTTGGGGGCTAGCCTGAGGACAGATACGCAGTATTTT; CDR3 protein: CASSLGASLRTDTQYF
clone size: .; D gene: .; V gene: TRBV3-1/TRBV3-2; J gene: TRBJ2-1; CDR3 DNA: TGTGCCAGCAGCCAAGTCGGGGGAACCTACAATGAGCAGTTCTTC; CDR3 protein: CASSQVGGTYNEQFF
clone size: .; D gene: .; V gene: TRBV4-1; J gene: TRBJ1-5; CDR3 DNA: TGCGCCAGCAGCCAAGGTCCCAGGTCTAAGGTGCCGGATCGGCCCCAGCATTTT; CDR3 protein: CASSQGPRSKVPDRPQHF
clone size: .; D gene: TRBD1; V gene: TRBV7-8; J gene: TRBJ1-1; CDR3 DNA: TGTGCCAGCAGCTTGGGCAGGGGGCCAGTGAACACTGAAGCTTTCTTT; CDR3 protein: CASSLGRGPVNTEAFF
clone size: .; D gene: TRBD2; V gene: TRBV19; J gene: TRBJ2-6; CDR3 DNA: TGTGCCAGTAGTACGACCCCACTAGCGGGGGGGCCTGGGGCCAACGTCCTGACTTTC; CDR3 protein: CASSTTPLAGGPGANVLTF
clone size: once; D gene: TRBD1; V gene: TRBV5-1; J gene: TRBJ1-2; CDR3 DNA: TGCGCCAGCAGCCTACAGGGGGGTAACTATGGCTACACCTTC; CDR3 protein: CASSLQGGNYGYTF
clone size: .; D gene: .; V gene: TRBV28; J gene: TRBJ2-5; CDR3 DNA: TGTGCCAGCAGTTTATCCTGGGAGTACCAAGAGACCCAGTACTTC; CDR3 protein: CASSLSWEYQETQYF
clone size: .; D gene: .; V gene: TRBV2; J gene: TRBJ2-3; CDR3 DNA: TGTGCCAGCTCCGACATTGGACAGCGCGGAGATACGCAGTATTTT; CDR3 protein: CASSDIGQRGDTQYF
clone size: once; D gene: TRBD2; V gene: TRBV4-2; J gene: TRBJ2-3; CDR3 DNA: TGTGCCAGCAGCCCAAAAACCCTAGCGGGGTCAGATACGCAGTATTTT; CDR3 protein: CASSPKTLAGSDTQYF
clone size: .; D gene: TRBD2; V gene: TRBV28; J gene: TRBJ2-3; CDR3 DNA: TGTGCCAGCAGCCCTCCTCCGGGACTAGCGGGGGGACGCACAGATACGCAGTATTTT; CDR3 protein: CASSPPPGLAGGRTDTQYF
clone size: .; D gene: .; V gene: TRBV28; J gene: TRBJ1-1; CDR3 DNA: TGTGCCAGCAGTTTGTTTACAGTTAACACTGAAGCTTTCTTT; CDR3 protein: CASSLFTVNTEAFF
clone size: .; D gene: TRBD1; V gene: TRBV11-2; J gene: TRBJ1-3; CDR3 DNA: TGTGCCAGCAGCTTAGGACAGGGAATCTCTGGAAACACCATATATTTT; CDR3 protein: CASSLGQGISGNTIYF
clone size: .; D gene: .; V gene: TRBV6-5; J gene: TRBJ1-1; CDR3 DNA: TGTGCCAGCAGAATACTGGCGGACACTGAAGCTTTCTTT; CDR3 protein: CASRILADTEAFF
clone size: .; D gene: TRBD2; V gene: TRBV7-2; J gene: TRBJ2-3; CDR3 DNA: TGTGCCAGCAGCTTAGGGGTAGCGGGGAACACAGATACGCAGTATTTT; CDR3 protein: CASSLGVAGNTDTQYF
clone size: .; D gene: TRBD1; V gene: TRBV5-1; J gene: TRBJ2-5; CDR3 DNA: TGCGCCAGCAGTCTGACAGGGATCGGGCAAGAGACCCAGTACTTC; CDR3 protein: CASSLTGIGQETQYF
clone size: .; D gene: .; V gene: TRBV2; J gene: TRBJ1-2; CDR3 DNA: TGTGAAACAGGGAACTATGGCTACACCTTC; CDR3 protein: CETGNYGYTF
clone size: .; D gene: TRBD2; V gene: TRBV15; J gene: TRBJ2-1; CDR3 DNA: TGTGCCACCAGCAGCCCCCTACATCGACTAGCGGGGGGCCGTTACAATGAGCAGTTCTTC; CDR3 protein: CATSSPLHRLAGGRYNEQFF
clone size: .; D gene: TRBD2; V gene: TRBV7-8; J gene: TRBJ2-5; CDR3 DNA: TGTGCCAGCAGCCGGAGGGGTGAGCGGGGGACCCAGTACTTC; CDR3 protein: CASSRRGERGTQYF
clone size: .; D gene: .; V gene: TRBV10-3; J gene: TRBJ1-2; CDR3 DNA: TGTGCCATCAGTGAGGGGACGGGGGGTGACTATGGCTACACCTTC; CDR3 protein: CAISEGTGGDYGYTF
clone size: once; D gene: TRBD1; V gene: TRBV28; J gene: TRBJ1-6; CDR3 DNA: TGTGCCAGCAGTTCGGACAGGGTGGCGAGGTCACCCCTCCACTTT; CDR3 protein: CASSSDRVARSPLHF
clone size: .; D gene: .; V gene: TRBV5-1; J gene: TRBJ2-5; CDR3 DNA: TGCGCCAGCAGCTTGGACAGGGGGGGCGAGACCCAGTACTTC; CDR3 protein: CASSLDRGGETQYF
clone size: .; D gene: TRBD2; V gene: TRBV6-5; J gene: TRBJ2-3; CDR3 DNA: TGTGCCAGCACCGGGGCGGGGGTGATCACAGATACGCAGTATTTT; CDR3 protein: CASTGAGVITDTQYF
clone size: .; D gene: TRBD1; V gene: TRBV7-2; J gene: TRBJ1-2; CDR3 DNA: TGTGCCAGCAGCCCGAAGGGGACAGGGGATGGCTACACCTTC; CDR3 protein: CASSPKGTGDGYTF
clone size: .; D gene: TRBD1; V gene: TRBV4-1; J gene: TRBJ2-2; CDR3 DNA: TGCGCCAGCAGCCAAGACCGACAGGGAACCGGGGAGCTGTTTTTT; CDR3 protein: CASSQDRQGTGELFF
clone size: .; D gene: .; V gene: TRBV13; J gene: TRBJ2-1; CDR3 DNA: TGTGCCAGCAGCTTACCGCTTCAAGGGGGTTGGGGTTACAATGAGCAGTTCTTC; CDR3 protein: CASSLPLQGGWGYNEQFF
clone size: .; D gene: .; V gene: TRBV19; J gene: TRBJ1-1; CDR3 DNA: TGTGCCAGTAGGAATAAAGCAAACACTGAAGCTTTCTTT; CDR3 protein: CASRNKANTEAFF
clone size: .; D gene: TRBD2; V gene: TRBV2; J gene: TRBJ2-3; CDR3 DNA: TGTGCCAGCACTGGCGGGAGCCGGACAGATACGCAGTATTTT; CDR3 protein: CASTGGSRTDTQYF
clone size: .; D gene: .; V gene: TRBV7-9; J gene: TRBJ1-2; CDR3 DNA: TGTGCCAGCAGCTTAACGGGGCTAGCGAATGATGGCTACACCTTC; CDR3 protein: CASSLTGLANDGYTF
clone size: .; D gene: TRBD1; V gene: TRBV19; J gene: TRBJ2-4; CDR3 DNA: TGTGCCAGTGGACCGGGACAGGGGATCAGTCGGGCCAAAAACATTCAGTACTTC; CDR3 protein: CASGPGQGISRAKNIQYF
clone size: .; D gene: .; V gene: TRBV9; J gene: TRBJ1-4; CDR3 DNA: TGTGCCAGCAGCGTAGGAGTAGCAACTAATGAAAAACTGTTTTTT; CDR3 protein: CASSVGVATNEKLFF
clone size: .; D gene: .; V gene: TRBV6-1; J gene: TRBJ1-1; CDR3 DNA: TGTGCCAGCAGTGACCACGAAAAGGGACTGCTTGAAGCTTTCTTT; CDR3 protein: CASSDHEKGLLEAFF
clone size: .; D gene: TRBD1; V gene: TRBV6-5; J gene: TRBJ1-2; CDR3 DNA: TGTGCCAGCAGTCTACAGGGGATCGATGGCTACACCTTC; CDR3 protein: CASSLQGIDGYTF
clone size: .; D gene: .; V gene: TRBV7-6; J gene: TRBJ1-3; CDR3 DNA: TGTGCCAGCAGCTTAGAGGGCAGGGGAAGTGGAAACACCATATATTTT; CDR3 protein: CASSLEGRGSGNTIYF
clone size: .; D gene: .; V gene: TRBV28; J gene: TRBJ1-2; CDR3 DNA: TGTGCCAGCCGTACTCTGTATGGCTACACCTTC; CDR3 protein: CASRTLYGYTF
clone size: few; D gene: .; V gene: TRBV5-8; J gene: TRBJ1-5; CDR3 DNA: TGTGCCAGCAGCTTGTCCTCCCACGGGCCCCAGCATTTT; CDR3 protein: CASSLSSHGPQHF
clone size: .; D gene: .; V gene: TRBV29-1; J gene: TRBJ1-2; CDR3 DNA: TGCAGCGTTGAAGGCCAGGGAAGTGGCTACACCTTC; CDR3 protein: CSVEGQGSGYTF
clone size: .; D gene: TRBD1; V gene: TRBV19; J gene: TRBJ1-5; CDR3 DNA: TGTGCCAGTACCCGACAGGGGACTTATAGCAATCAGCCCCAGCATTTT; CDR3 protein: CASTRQGTYSNQPQHF
clone size: many; D gene: .; V gene: TRBV3-1/TRBV3-2; J gene: TRBJ2-3; CDR3 DNA: TGTGCCAGCAGCCAAGATGGGGCAGGGCTTACAGATACGCAGTATTTT; CDR3 protein: CASSQDGAGLTDTQYF
clone size: .; D gene: TRBD2; V gene: TRBV6-6; J gene: TRBJ2-2; CDR3 DNA: TGTGCCAGCAATCCAGCGGGGGGGCGCGGCACCGGGGAGCTGTTTTTT; CDR3 protein: CASNPAGGRGTGELFF
clone size: few; D gene: .; V gene: TRBV7-9; J gene: TRBJ1-4; CDR3 DNA: TGTGCCAGCAGCTCCCAAGTAGGCAGCCAGGCGTCTAATGAAAAACTGTTTTTT; CDR3 protein: CASSSQVGSQASNEKLFF
clone size: .; D gene: TRBD1; V gene: TRBV28; J gene: TRBJ2-2; CDR3 DNA: TGTGCCAGCAAACCGGGACAGGCCCCCGGGGAGCTGTTTTTT; CDR3 protein: CASKPGQAPGELFF
clone size: .; D gene: .; V gene: TRBV28; J gene: TRBJ1-5; CDR3 DNA: TGTGCCAGCACGTCGACTCTCCGGGGACCCCAGCATTTT; CDR3 protein: CASTSTLRGPQHF
clone size: once; D gene: .; V gene: TRBV5-1; J gene: TRBJ2-2; CDR3 DNA: TGCGCCAGCAGCTTGGATAGCGGTGACACCGGGGAGCTGTTTTTT; CDR3 protein: CASSLDSGDTGELFF
clone size: .; D gene: .; V gene: TRBV28; J gene: TRBJ2-5; CDR3 DNA: TGTGCCAGCAGCTTCTGGGAGGGGGGGGAGACCCAGTACTTC; CDR3 protein: CASSFWEGGETQYF
clone size: .; D gene: TRBD1; V gene: TRBV6-5; J gene: TRBJ1-5; CDR3 DNA: TGTGCCAGCAGTTCGGACAGGGGCAATCAGCCCCAGCATTTT; CDR3 protein: CASSSDRGNQPQHF
clone size: .; D gene: .; V gene: TRBV10-1; J gene: TRBJ1-3; CDR3 DNA: TGCGCCAGCAGTGAGTCGGTTCCGAGAATTGGAAACACCATATATTTT; CDR3 protein: CASSESVPRIGNTIYF
clone size: .; D gene: .; V gene: TRBV11-2; J gene: TRBJ2-3; CDR3 DNA: TGTGCCAGCAGCTTAGAAGGCATTCCCTCTAGAGATACGCAGTATTTT; CDR3 protein: CASSLEGIPSRDTQYF